This TCR beta chain was retrieved from a study of shared clonotypes between healthy human individuals. Study findings and constraints: Unshared clonotypes carried lower generation probabilities than those common to all four donors.

The CDR3 is 15 amino acids. The DNA input per sorted-subset replicate PCR was approximately 210 ng, corresponding to some 30,000 T cell genomes. Original data processing: ImmunoSEQ output lacked quality scores and full-length reads, limiting matched filtering. Produced via immunoSEQ multiplex PCR; TCRdb's table is partial and in-frame only. Clone size and V and J calls were adopted from that table, with D and trimming inferred from the DNA. Here the sample spans hundreds of thousands of clones, approximately 96% being singletons. This clone was counted a single time. What it recognizes is unknown. CD8 cells regarded as naive lacked CD45RO, were positively chosen for CCR7, and omitted terminally differentiated effector memory CD45RA+ cells.

Sequencing was carried out using naive CD8+ T cells sorted from blood. This TCR derives from a woman younger than 45 in good health. This chain connects TRBV7-5 to TRBJ1-1; the D call TRBD1 from the table was never checked on the DNA. TRBV7-5 is a pseudogene locus. CDR3 in DNA: TGTGTCAGAAGCCGCAGGACACCGTCGCACACTGAAGCTTTCTTT. Translation gives CVRSRRTPSHTEAFF.